Included here is one TCR beta chain sequence, with context. Its antigen is as yet unknown. These data originate in a study of cytomegalovirus exposure and HLA in healthy donors. Overall study: Earlier sequencing of some 170 million T cells yielded approximately 100 million unique TCR beta sequences. Broader study findings: TCR beta sequences numbering roughly 18,000 were associated with HLA alleles at 0.05 false discovery rate in a later analysis. Specificity of a few CMV-associated chains for CMV antigens was verified in vitro.

Primers for the PCR totalled 60 Vbeta and 13 Jbeta. TCRdb keeps only in-frame clones here, not all; method: immunoSEQ multiplex PCR. The table lists 150,000 to 170,000 clones, 80% of them singletons. The CDR3 covers 14 residues. Germline V lookup: CDR1 MNHNS, CDR2 SASEGT. The V and J ends lost 3 bases and 3 bases respectively, with 12 bases between them. This chain connects TRBV6-1 to TRBJ2-7; D gene ambiguous. This TCR derives from a man aged 25-45 years in good health and CMV-seropositive. The specimen was PBMCs. The DNA for the CDR3 is TGTGCCAGCAGTGACACTACGATCTACTACGAGCAGTACTTC. This gives the protein CASSDTTIYYEQYF.